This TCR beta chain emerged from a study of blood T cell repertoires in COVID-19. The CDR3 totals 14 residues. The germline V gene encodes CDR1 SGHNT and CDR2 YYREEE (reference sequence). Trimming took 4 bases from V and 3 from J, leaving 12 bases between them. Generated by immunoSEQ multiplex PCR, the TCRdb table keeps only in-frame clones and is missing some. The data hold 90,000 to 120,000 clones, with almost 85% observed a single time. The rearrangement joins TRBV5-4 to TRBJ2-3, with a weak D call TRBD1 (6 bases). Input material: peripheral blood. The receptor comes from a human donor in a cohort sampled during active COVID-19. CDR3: CASSRGQFTDTQYF. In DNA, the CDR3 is TGTGCCAGCAGCCGCGGACAGTTTACAGATACGCAGTATTTT. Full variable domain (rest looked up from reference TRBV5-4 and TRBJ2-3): ETGVTQSPTHLIKTRGQQVTLRCSSQSGHNTVSWYQQALGQGPQFIFQYYREEENGRGNFPPRFSGLQFPNYSSELNVNALELDDSALYLCASSRGQFTDTQYFGPGTRLTVL.